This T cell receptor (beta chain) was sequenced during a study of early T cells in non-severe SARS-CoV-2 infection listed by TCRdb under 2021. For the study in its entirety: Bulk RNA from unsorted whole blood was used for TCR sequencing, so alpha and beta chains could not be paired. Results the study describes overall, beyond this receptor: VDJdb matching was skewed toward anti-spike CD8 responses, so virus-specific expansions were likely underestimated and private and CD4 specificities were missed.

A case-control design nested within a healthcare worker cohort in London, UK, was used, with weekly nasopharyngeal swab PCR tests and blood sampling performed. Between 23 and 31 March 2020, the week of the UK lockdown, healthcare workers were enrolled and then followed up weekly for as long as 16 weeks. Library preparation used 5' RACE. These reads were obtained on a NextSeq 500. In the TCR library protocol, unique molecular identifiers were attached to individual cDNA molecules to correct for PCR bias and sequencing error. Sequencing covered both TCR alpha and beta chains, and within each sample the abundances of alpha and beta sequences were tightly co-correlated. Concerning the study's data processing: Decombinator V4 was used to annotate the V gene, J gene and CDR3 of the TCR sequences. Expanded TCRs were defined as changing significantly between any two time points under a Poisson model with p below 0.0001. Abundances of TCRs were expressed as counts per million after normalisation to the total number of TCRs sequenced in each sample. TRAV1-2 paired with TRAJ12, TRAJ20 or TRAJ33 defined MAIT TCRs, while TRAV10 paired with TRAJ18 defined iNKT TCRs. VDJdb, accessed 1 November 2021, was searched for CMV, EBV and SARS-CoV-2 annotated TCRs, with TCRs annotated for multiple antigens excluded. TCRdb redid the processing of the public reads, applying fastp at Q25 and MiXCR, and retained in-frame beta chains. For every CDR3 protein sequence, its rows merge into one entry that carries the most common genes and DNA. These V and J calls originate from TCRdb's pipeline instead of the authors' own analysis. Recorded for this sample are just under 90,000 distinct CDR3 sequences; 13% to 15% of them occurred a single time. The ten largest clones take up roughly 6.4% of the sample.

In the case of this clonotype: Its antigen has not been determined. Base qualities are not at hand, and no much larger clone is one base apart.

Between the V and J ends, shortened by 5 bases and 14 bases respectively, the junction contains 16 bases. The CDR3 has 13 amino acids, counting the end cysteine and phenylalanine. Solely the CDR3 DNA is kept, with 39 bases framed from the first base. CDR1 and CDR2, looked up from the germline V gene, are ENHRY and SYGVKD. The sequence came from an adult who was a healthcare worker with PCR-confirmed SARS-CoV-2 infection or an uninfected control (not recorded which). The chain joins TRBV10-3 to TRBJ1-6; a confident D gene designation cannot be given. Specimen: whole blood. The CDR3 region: CAISSSGDRALHF. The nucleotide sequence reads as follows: TGTGCCATCAGTTCCTCGGGCGACCGGGCCCTCCACTTT.